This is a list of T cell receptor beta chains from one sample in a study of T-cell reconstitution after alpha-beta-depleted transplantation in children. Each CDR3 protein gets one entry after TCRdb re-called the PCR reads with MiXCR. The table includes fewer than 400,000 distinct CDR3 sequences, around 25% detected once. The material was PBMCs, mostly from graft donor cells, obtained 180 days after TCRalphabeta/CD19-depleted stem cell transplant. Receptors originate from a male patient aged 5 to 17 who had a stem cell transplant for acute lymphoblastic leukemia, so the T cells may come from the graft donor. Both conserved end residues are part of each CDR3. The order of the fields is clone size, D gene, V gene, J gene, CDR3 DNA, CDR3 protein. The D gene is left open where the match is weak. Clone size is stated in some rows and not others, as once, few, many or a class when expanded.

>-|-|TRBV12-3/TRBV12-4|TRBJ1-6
TGTGCCAGCGGACAGAGAACCTATAATTCACCCCTCCACTTT
CASGQRTYNSPLHF
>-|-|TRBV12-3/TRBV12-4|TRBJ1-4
TGTGCCAGCAGTGCATCGTACGGGGGAAAACTGTTTTTT
CASSASYGGKLFF
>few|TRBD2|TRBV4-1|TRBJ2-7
TGCGCCAGCAGCCCCGCTAGCGGGAGAATAGCCTACGAGCAGTACTTC
CASSPASGRIAYEQYF
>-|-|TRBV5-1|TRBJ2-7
TGCGCCAGCAGCTTGGTTAGGGCTGGCTACGAGCAGTACTTC
CASSLVRAGYEQYF
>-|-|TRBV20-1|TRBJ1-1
TGCAGTGCTGGTAGGAACACTGAAGCTTTCTTT
CSAGRNTEAFF
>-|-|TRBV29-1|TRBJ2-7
TGCAGCGTCCCTGGGCGGGCCGGATCCTACGAGCAGTACTTC
CSVPGRAGSYEQYF
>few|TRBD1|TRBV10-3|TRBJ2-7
TGTGCCATCAGCGAACAGGGGCCCCACGAGCAGTACTTC
CAISEQGPHEQYF
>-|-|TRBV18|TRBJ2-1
TGTGCCAGCTCACCAGTTACAGCCGCCTACAATGAGCAGTTCTTC
CASSPVTAAYNEQFF
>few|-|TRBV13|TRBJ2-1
TGTGCCAGCAGCTTAGGACTAGTTGTTTTTGAGCAGTTCTTC
CASSLGLVVFEQFF
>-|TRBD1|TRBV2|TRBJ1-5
TGTGCCTGCAGTTTAGACGGGACAGGGGGCTATAGCAATCAGCCCCAGCATTTT
CACSLDGTGGYSNQPQHF
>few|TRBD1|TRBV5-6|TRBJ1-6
TGTGCCAGCAGCTTGGGACAGGGATCGTATAATTCACCCCTCCACTTT
CASSLGQGSYNSPLHF
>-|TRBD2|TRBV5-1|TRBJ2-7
TGCGCCAGCAGTAGGGACTATTCCTACGAGCAGTACTTC
CASSRDYSYEQYF
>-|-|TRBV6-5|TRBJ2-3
TGCGCTTGGACAGCTAGCACAGATACGCAGTATTTT
CAWTASTDTQYF
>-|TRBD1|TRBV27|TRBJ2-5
TGTGCCAGCAGTTCCTCCCGACAGGGGGGGAACCAAGAGACCCAGTACTTC
CASSSSRQGGNQETQYF
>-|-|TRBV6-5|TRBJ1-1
TGTGCCAGCAGTTACGGGCAGGGCAGTGAAGCTTTCTTT
CASSYGQGSEAFF
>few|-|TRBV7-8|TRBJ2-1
TGTGCCAGCAGCTCCTTCGGCCCGGACCATGAGCAGTTCTTC
CASSSFGPDHEQFF
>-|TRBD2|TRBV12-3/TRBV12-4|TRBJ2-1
TGTGCCAGCAGTTTAGCGCGGGGGTTTGCGTTCGATGAGCAGTTCTTC
CASSLARGFAFDEQFF
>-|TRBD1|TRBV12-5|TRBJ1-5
TGTGCTAGTGGACCTCGGGACAGCGTATCCTATAGCAATCAGCCCCAGCATTTT
CASGPRDSVSYSNQPQHF
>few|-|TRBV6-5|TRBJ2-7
TGTGCCAGCAGTTTGACTATATCCTCCTACGAGCAGTACTTC
CASSLTISSYEQYF
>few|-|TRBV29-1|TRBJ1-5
TGCAGCGTTGAATCGGGGAATCAGCCCCAGCATTTT
CSVESGNQPQHF
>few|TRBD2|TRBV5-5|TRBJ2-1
TGTGCCAGCAGTCTCAACCCCCCCGGGTTGCTAGCGGCGGCCTACAATGAGCAGTTCTTC
CASSLNPPGLLAAAYNEQFF
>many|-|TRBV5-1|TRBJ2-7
TGCGCCAGCAGCTTCGTGACACTCCTATCGGGGGAGCAGTACTTC
CASSFVTLLSGEQYF
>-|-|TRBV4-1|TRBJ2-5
TGCGCCAGCAGCCAAGATCCGGCCCCCACACAAGAGACCCAGTACTTC
CASSQDPAPTQETQYF
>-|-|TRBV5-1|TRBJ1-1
TGCGCCAGCAGCTCGGGGCCCGGTCGGACTGAAGCTTTCTTT
CASSSGPGRTEAFF
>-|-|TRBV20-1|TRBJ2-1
TGCAGTGCTCTCTTAATCACAGAAGGGTACAATGAGCAGTTCTTC
CSALLITEGYNEQFF
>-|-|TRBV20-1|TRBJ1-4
TGCAGTGCCTTCAGCTGGGCAACTAATGAAAAACTGTTTTTT
CSAFSWATNEKLFF
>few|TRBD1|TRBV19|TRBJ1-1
TGTGCCAGTAGTATAAGGCAGGGGGGCGCTGAAGCTTTCTTT
CASSIRQGGAEAFF
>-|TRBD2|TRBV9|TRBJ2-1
TGTGCCAGCAGCGTCAACGGGAGGGTGACCTACAATGAGCAGTTCTTC
CASSVNGRVTYNEQFF
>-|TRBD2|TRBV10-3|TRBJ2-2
TGTGCCATCAGACCGGGACTAGCGACCAAAACCGGGGAGCTGTTTTTT
CAIRPGLATKTGELFF
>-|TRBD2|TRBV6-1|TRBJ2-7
TGTGCCAGCAAACCACTAGCGGGAGGTCAGGGCTACGAGCAGTACTTC
CASKPLAGGQGYEQYF
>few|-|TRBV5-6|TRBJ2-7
TGTGCCAGCAGCTTCGATCACGCCATCTACGAGCAGTACTTC
CASSFDHAIYEQYF
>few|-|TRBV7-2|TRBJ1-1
TGTGCCAGCAGCTTAGGACAGACATTTAACACTGAAGCTTTCTTT
CASSLGQTFNTEAFF
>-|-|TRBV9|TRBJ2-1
TGTGCCAGCAGCTCCCGTCTCTATGAGCAGTTCTTC
CASSSRLYEQFF
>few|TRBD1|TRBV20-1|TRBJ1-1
TGCAGTGCTGCGACAGGGTGGGACACTGAAGCTTTCTTT
CSAATGWDTEAFF
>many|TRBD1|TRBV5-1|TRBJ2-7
TGCGCCAGCAGCCCTGAGGACAGGAGCTGGCGCGGCGAGCAGTACTTC
CASSPEDRSWRGEQYF
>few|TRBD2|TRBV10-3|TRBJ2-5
TGTGCCATCTCGGGACTAGAGGAAGAGACCCAGTACTTC
CAISGLEEETQYF
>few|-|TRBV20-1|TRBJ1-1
TGCAGTGCTAGATCTCCCGGGGGGCGTATGAACACTGAAGCTTTCTTT
CSARSPGGRMNTEAFF
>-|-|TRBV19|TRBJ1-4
TGTGCCACAGGGGCGAATGATGCAACTAATGAAAAACTGTTTTTT
CATGANDATNEKLFF
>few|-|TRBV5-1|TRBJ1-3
TGCGCCAGCAGCTTGATTGCAGCCTCTGGAAACACCATATATTTT
CASSLIAASGNTIYF